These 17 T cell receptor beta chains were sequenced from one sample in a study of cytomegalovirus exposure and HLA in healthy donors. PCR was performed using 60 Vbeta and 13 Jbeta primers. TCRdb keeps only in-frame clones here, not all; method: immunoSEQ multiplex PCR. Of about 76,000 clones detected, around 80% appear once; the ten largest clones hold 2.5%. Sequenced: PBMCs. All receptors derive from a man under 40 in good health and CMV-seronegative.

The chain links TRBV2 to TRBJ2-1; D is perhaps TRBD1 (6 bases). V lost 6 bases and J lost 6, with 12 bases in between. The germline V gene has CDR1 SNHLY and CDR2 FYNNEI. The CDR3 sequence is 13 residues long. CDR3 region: CASSPTGFNEQFF. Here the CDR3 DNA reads TGTGCCAGCAGCCCGACAGGCTTCAATGAGCAGTTCTTC.

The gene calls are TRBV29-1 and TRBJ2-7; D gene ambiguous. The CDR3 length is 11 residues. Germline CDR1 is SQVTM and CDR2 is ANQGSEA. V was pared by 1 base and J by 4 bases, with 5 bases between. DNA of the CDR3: TGCAGCGTTGAAGGCAGATACGAGCAGTACTTC. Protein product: CSVEGRYEQYF.

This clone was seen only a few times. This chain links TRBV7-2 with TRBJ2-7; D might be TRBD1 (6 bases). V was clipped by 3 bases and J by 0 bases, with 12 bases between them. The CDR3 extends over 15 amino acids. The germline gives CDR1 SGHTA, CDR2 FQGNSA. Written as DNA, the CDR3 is TGTGCCAGCAGCTTCGCTACAGGGAGCTCCTACGAGCAGTACTTC. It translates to CASSFATGSSYEQYF.

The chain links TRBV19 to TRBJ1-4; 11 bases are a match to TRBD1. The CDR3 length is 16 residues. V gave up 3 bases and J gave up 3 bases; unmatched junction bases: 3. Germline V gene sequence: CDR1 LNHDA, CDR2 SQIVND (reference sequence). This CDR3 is CASSMDRGRANEKLFF. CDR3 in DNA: TGTGCCAGTAGTATGGACAGGGGGCGAGCTAATGAAAAACTGTTTTTT.

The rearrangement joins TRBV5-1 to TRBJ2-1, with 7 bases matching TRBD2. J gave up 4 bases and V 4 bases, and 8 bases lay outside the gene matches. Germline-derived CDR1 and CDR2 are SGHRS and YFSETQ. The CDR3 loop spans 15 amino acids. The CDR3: CASSPAVAGYNEQFF. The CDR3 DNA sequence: TGCGCCAGCAGCCCCGCGGTAGCGGGTTACAATGAGCAGTTCTTC. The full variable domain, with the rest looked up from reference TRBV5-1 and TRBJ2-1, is KAGVTQTPRYLIKTRGQQVTLSCSPISGHRSVSWYQQTPGQGLQFLFEYFSETQRNKGNFPGRFSGRQFSNSRSEMNVSTLELGDSALYLCASSPAVAGYNEQFFGPGTRLTVL.

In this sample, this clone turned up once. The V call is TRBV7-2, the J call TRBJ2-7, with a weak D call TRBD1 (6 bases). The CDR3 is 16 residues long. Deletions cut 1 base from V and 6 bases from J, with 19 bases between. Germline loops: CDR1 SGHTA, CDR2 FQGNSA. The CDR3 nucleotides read TGTGCCAGCAGCTTAGGACCCCGGGACAATCCACTCGAGCAGTACTTC. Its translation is CASSLGPRDNPLEQYF.

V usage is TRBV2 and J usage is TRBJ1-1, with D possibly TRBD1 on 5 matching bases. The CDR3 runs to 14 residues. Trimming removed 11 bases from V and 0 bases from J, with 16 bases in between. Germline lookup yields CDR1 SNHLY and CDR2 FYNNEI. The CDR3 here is CAGVPQALNTEAFF. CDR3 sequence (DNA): TGTGCCGGAGTCCCACAGGCGTTGAACACTGAAGCTTTCTTT.

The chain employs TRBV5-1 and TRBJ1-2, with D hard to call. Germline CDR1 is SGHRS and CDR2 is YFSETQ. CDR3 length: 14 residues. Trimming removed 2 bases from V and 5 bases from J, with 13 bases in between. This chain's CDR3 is CASSLGGKLYGYTF. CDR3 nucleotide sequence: TGCGCCAGCAGCTTAGGCGGAAAACTTTATGGCTACACCTTC.

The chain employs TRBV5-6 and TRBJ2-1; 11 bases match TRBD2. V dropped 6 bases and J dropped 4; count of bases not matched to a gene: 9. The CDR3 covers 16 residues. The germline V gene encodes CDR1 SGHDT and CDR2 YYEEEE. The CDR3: CASTKWASGGYNEQFF. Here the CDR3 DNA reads TGTGCCAGCACCAAATGGGCTAGCGGGGGGTACAATGAGCAGTTCTTC.

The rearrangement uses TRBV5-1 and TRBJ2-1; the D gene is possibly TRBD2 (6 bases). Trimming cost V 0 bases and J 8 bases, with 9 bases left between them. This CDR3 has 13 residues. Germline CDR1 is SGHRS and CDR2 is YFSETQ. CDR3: CASSLGLVDEQFF. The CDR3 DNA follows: TGCGCCAGCAGCTTGGGACTAGTAGATGAGCAGTTCTTC.

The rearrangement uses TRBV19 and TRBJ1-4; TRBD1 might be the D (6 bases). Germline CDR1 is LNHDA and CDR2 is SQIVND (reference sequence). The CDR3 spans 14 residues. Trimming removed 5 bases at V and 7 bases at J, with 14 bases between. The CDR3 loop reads CASSDDRPGEKLFF. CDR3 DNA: TGTGCCAGTAGTGATGACAGGCCGGGTGAAAAACTGTTTTTT.

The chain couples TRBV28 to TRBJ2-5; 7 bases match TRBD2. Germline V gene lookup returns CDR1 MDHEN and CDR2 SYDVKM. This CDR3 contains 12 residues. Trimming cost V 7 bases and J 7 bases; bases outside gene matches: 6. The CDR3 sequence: CASKTGGWTQYF. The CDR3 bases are TGTGCCAGCAAGACGGGAGGATGGACCCAGTACTTC.

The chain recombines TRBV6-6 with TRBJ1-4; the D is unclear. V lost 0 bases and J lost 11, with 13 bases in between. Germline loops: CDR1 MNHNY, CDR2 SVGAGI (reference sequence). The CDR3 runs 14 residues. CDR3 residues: CASSYSTWPLKLFF. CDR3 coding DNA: TGTGCCAGCAGTTACTCCACCTGGCCTCTGAAACTGTTTTTT.

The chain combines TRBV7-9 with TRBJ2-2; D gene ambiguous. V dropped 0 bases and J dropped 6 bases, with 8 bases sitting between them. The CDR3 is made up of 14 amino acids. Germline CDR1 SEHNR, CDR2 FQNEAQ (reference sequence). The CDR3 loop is CASSLASHSGELFF. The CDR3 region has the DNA TGTGCCAGCAGCTTAGCGTCGCACTCCGGGGAGCTGTTTTTT.

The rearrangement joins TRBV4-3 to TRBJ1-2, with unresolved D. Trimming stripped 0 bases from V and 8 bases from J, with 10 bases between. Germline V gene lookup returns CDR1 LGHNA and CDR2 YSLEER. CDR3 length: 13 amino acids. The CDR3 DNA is TGCGCCAGCAGCCAAGATTTGGGCAGGGGCTACACCTTC. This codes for CASSQDLGRGYTF.

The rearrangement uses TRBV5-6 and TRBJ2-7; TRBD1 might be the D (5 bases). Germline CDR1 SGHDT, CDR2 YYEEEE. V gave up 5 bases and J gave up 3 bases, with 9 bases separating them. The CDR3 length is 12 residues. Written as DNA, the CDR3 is TGTGCCAGCAGTCATCAGGGCTACGAGCAGTACTTC. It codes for CASSHQGYEQYF.

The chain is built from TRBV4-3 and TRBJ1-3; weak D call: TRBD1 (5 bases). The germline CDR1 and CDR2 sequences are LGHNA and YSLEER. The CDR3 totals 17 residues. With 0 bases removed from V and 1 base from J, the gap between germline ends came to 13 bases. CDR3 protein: CASSQEPGSPSGNTIYF. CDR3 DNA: TGCGCCAGCAGCCAAGAGCCAGGGTCCCCGTCTGGAAACACCATATATTTT.